Listed here are 19 T cell receptor beta chains from one sample, sequenced in a study of blood T cell repertoires in COVID-19. Here immunoSEQ multiplex PCR was the method, and the copy in TCRdb shows in-frame clones only, minus some. The table has about 280,000 clones, 85% seen once. The sample consisted of peripheral blood. The receptors were gathered from a middle-aged man with active or convalescent COVID-19.

A few counts support this clone. The same CDR3 also results from other DNA sequences found in this sample. V usage is TRBV7-9 and J usage is TRBJ2-1; 7 bases are a match to TRBD2. V was clipped by 4 bases and J by 0 bases; unmatched bases: 3. Germline CDR1 SEHNR, CDR2 FQNEAQ (reference sequence). This CDR3 comprises 15 residues. The CDR3 nucleotides read TGTGCCAGCAGCTCGGGGGGAAGCTCCTACAATGAGCAGTTCTTC. This encodes CASSSGGSSYNEQFF.

This chain links TRBV27 with TRBJ1-5; maybe TRBD1 (5 bases). The germline V gene has CDR1 MNHEY and CDR2 SMNVEV (reference sequence). The V end was cut by 0 bases, the J end by 3 bases, with 9 bases between. The CDR3 consists of 15 residues. The CDR3 sequence: CASSLSGRVNQPQHF. The CDR3 nucleotides read TGTGCCAGCAGTTTATCGGGCAGGGTCAATCAGCCCCAGCATTTT.

The CDR3 protein is CASSRSGRPLQETQYF. CDR3 sequence (DNA): TGTGCCAGCAGCCGGAGCGGGAGGCCCTTACAAGAGACCCAGTACTTC. The chain recombines TRBV7-9 with TRBJ2-5; TRBD2 agrees at 9 bases. The CDR3 spans 16 residues. CDR1 is SEHNR and CDR2 is FQNEAQ in the germline V gene (reference sequence). V was clipped by 5 bases and J by 2 bases; unmatched bases: 9.

This chain uses TRBV4-1 with TRBJ2-3, with 12 bases identical to TRBD2. Germline trimming cut 1 base from V and 5 bases from J; bases unmatched to any gene: 1. From germline, CDR1 is MGHRA and CDR2 YSYEKL. The CDR3 covers 15 residues. The CDR3 loop is CASSQGGLAGDTQYF. CDR3 coding DNA: TGCGCCAGCAGCCAAGGGGGACTAGCGGGAGATACGCAGTATTTT.

The chain couples TRBV18 to TRBJ1-2, with D perhaps TRBD1 (5 bases). There are 15 residues in the CDR3. V dropped 3 bases and J dropped 3 bases, with 14 bases sitting between them. Germline V lookup: CDR1 KGHSH, CDR2 LQKENI. CDR3 loop: CASSPTFQGDYGYTF. CDR3 in DNA: TGTGCCAGCTCACCGACCTTTCAGGGCGACTATGGCTACACCTTC.

The V and J genes are TRBV30 and TRBJ2-7; D is perhaps TRBD2 (7 bases). The V end lost 4 bases, the J end lost 4 bases, and 14 bases lay between the germline ends. The CDR3 has 13 amino acids. Germline lookup yields CDR1 GTSNPN and CDR2 SVGIG (reference sequence). CDR3 in amino acids: CAWMEGGGYEQYF. DNA for the CDR3: TGTGCCTGGATGGAGGGAGGGGGGTACGAGCAGTACTTC.

The genes are TRBV15 and TRBJ2-5, with 7 bases matching TRBD2. Germline V gene sequence: CDR1 LNHNV, CDR2 YYDKDF (reference sequence). The CDR3 contains 15 residues. Germline trimming cut 0 bases from V and 3 bases from J; bases unmatched to any gene: 4. The CDR3 spells CATSREGGNKETQYF. CDR3 DNA sequence: TGTGCCACCAGCAGAGAGGGGGGGAACAAAGAGACCCAGTACTTC.

The chain carries TRBV2 and TRBJ2-3; possible D gene TRBD2, 5 bases. CDR1 and CDR2 from the germline V gene are SNHLY and FYNNEI. The length of the CDR3 is 12 residues. Trimming pared 8 bases from V and 4 bases from J, leaving 10 bases between. CDR3 sequence reads: CASGRSADTQYF. The CDR3 DNA sequence: TGTGCCAGCGGGAGATCGGCAGATACGCAGTATTTT.

The chain is built from TRBV2 and TRBJ2-1; the D gene is possibly TRBD2 (6 bases). Germline CDR1 and CDR2: SNHLY and FYNNEI. The CDR3 is 14 amino acids. Trimming pared 2 bases from V and 12 bases from J, leaving 17 bases between. The CDR3 region is CASSERPPREVQFF. The CDR3 DNA follows: TGTGCCAGCAGTGAAAGGCCACCGCGGGAAGTGCAGTTCTTC. The complete variable domain, with remaining parts taken from reference TRBV2 and TRBJ2-1, reads EPEVTQTPSHQVTQMGQEVILRCVPISNHLYFYWYRQILGQKVEFLVSFYNNEISEKSEIFDDQFSVERPDGSNFTLKIRSTKLEDSAMYFCASSERPPREVQFFGPGTRLTVL.

This chain connects TRBV2 to TRBJ1-2; D uncertain. Germline-derived CDR1 and CDR2 are SNHLY and FYNNEI. The CDR3 sequence is 13 residues long. V lost 6 bases and J 1 base, leaving 9 bases between the germline ends. This CDR3 reads CASSLNGNYGYTF. CDR3 DNA: TGTGCCAGCAGCTTGAACGGTAACTATGGCTACACCTTC.

The chain joins TRBV30 to TRBJ1-4, with 7 bases aligning to TRBD1. J was trimmed by 3 bases and V by 3 bases; bases with no gene match: 7. Germline loops: CDR1 GTSNPN, CDR2 SVGIG (reference sequence). The CDR3 spans 15 residues. This CDR3 is CAWRPGGTANEKLFF. Here the CDR3 DNA reads TGTGCCTGGAGGCCGGGGGGGACAGCTAATGAAAAACTGTTTTTT.

This sequence joins TRBV5-1 and TRBJ1-6; D not certain. V dropped 0 bases and J dropped 11 bases, with 6 bases sitting between them. The germline V gene encodes CDR1 SGHRS and CDR2 YFSETQ. This CDR3 is built from 12 residues. The CDR3 spells CASSLAGTPLHF. The DNA for the CDR3 is TGCGCCAGCAGCTTGGCGGGGACACCCCTCCACTTT.

CDR3 sequence reads: CASSQVRYEQYF. Written as DNA, the CDR3 is TGTGCCAGCAGCCAAGTTCGCTACGAGCAGTACTTC. The chain combines TRBV3-1 (or the pseudogene TRBV3-2) with TRBJ2-7; D is uncertain. Germline lookup yields CDR1 LGHDT and CDR2 YNNKEL (reference sequence). V dropped 1 base and J dropped 3 bases, with 4 bases sitting between them. The CDR3 is 12 amino acids.

This chain uses TRBV5-5 with TRBJ1-2, with 12 bases fitting TRBD1. J gave up 6 bases and V 0 bases, and 6 bases lay outside the gene matches. The germline V gene encodes CDR1 SGHKS and CDR2 YYEKEE (reference sequence). The CDR3 covers 16 residues. DNA of the CDR3: TGTGCCAGCAGCTTGGGGGCGGGACAGGGGGCGGATGGCTACACCTTC. Protein sequence: CASSLGAGQGADGYTF.

CDR3 DNA: TGTGCCACCCTCCGGGACAGGGGCACCGGGGAGCTGTTTTTT. Translated: CATLRDRGTGELFF. The J gene is TRBJ2-2, the V gene TRBV7-9; 10 nucleotides align to TRBD1. The CDR3 extends over 14 amino acids. Germline assignment: CDR1 SEHNR and CDR2 FQNEAQ (reference sequence). With 10 bases clipped from V and 4 bases from J, the junction kept 6 bases outside the gene matches.

CDR3 bases: TGCGCCAGCAGGCGAAGCGGGCCCGCCGGGGAGCTGTTTTTT. Protein: CASRRSGPAGELFF. The rearrangement joins TRBV4-1 to TRBJ2-2; tentatively, D is TRBD2 (6 bases). Germline lookup yields CDR1 MGHRA and CDR2 YSYEKL. Trimming stripped 6 bases from V and 6 bases from J, with 14 bases between. There are 14 residues in the CDR3.

This clone was seen a single time. The chain joins TRBV21-1 to TRBJ1-1; no check of the table's D call, TRBD1, against the DNA was made. TRBV21-1 is noted as a pseudogene. CDR3 length: 14 amino acids. CDR3 protein: CASSNIFRDTEAFF. In DNA, the CDR3 is TGTGCCAGCAGCAACATATTCAGGGATACTGAAGCTTTCTTT.

The V and J genes are TRBV3-1 (or the pseudogene TRBV3-2) and TRBJ1-5; D remains ambiguous. Germline loops: CDR1 LGHDT, CDR2 YNNKEL (reference sequence). CDR3 size: 15 residues. V lost 4 bases to trimming and J lost 0 bases, with 10 bases between them. The CDR3 DNA is TGTGCCAGCAGCCGTGGCCCGTATAGCAATCAGCCCCAGCATTTT. Residues: CASSRGPYSNQPQHF.

The gene calls are TRBV5-1 and TRBJ2-7; 15 bases map to TRBD2. Germline V gene lookup returns CDR1 SGHRS and CDR2 YFSETQ. J lost 2 bases, V lost 2 bases, and 14 bases had no gene match. This CDR3 spans 20 amino acids. CDR3 DNA: TGCGCCAGCAGCTTAGGACAGACCTCTCGGACTAGCGGGAGGGCCTACGAGCAGTACTTC. Protein product: CASSLGQTSRTSGRAYEQYF.